What follows are 14 T cell receptor beta chains derived from one specimen sequenced in a study of shared clonotypes between healthy human individuals (dated by TCRdb to the early 2020s). Libraries came from the immunoSEQ multiplex PCR assay. TCRdb mirrors the immuneACCESS table, restricted to in-frame sequences. Some clones are absent from its copies; in checked studies, under half trace to an unresolved V gene, and the reason for the others is unknown. The sample profile shows approximately 2.3 million clones; 80% to 95% of them were found once. The ten largest account for 0.3% to 0.4% of the sample. Sequencing was performed on naive CD4+ T cells from PBMCs. Explained via the paper, the cell subset or site label denotes: CD45RA+ positively selected. Receptor source: a man aged 18 to 29 in good health. Some clones in this sample may be carry-over from other donors' samples.

This clone was observed a handful of times. The genes are TRBV2 and TRBJ1-5; D gene unclear. CDR1 and CDR2 from the germline V gene are SNHLY and FYNNEI. The CDR3 has 14 residues. V lost 1 base and J lost 3, with 7 bases in between. The CDR3, as DNA: TGTGCCAGCAGTGAAGGTCAGGTCAATCAGCCCCAGCATTTT. Translating it yields CASSEGQVNQPQHF.

The chain recombines TRBV19 with TRBJ2-2, with D perhaps given as TRBD1 or TRBD2 (5 bases each). V was shortened by 2 bases and J by 7 bases, with 14 bases between the two germline ends. Germline CDR1 reads LNHDA; CDR2 reads SQIVND (reference sequence). This CDR3 spans 15 amino acids. The CDR3 loop reads CASSITRGQGGELFF. The CDR3 nucleotides are TGTGCCAGTAGTATAACGAGGGGCCAAGGCGGGGAGCTGTTTTTT. The variable domain in full, with the rest retrieved from reference TRBV19 and TRBJ2-2, is DGGITQSPKYLFRKEGQNVTLSCEQNLNHDAMYWYRQDPGQGLRLIYYSQIVNDFQKGDIAEGYSVSREKKESFPLTVTSAQKNPTAFYLCASSITRGQGGELFFGEGSRLTVL.

The V gene is TRBV6-5, the J gene TRBJ2-7; D might be TRBD1 or TRBD2, each matching 6 bases. V was shortened by 6 bases and J by 0 bases, with 15 bases between the two germline ends. This CDR3 has 15 amino acids. CDR1 and CDR2 from the germline V gene are MNHEY and SVGAGI. CDR3 DNA: TGTGCCAGCAGGGCACGGGGGCCAAGCTCCTACGAGCAGTACTTC. This codes for CASRARGPSSYEQYF.

This chain links TRBV28 with TRBJ2-2; tentative D call: TRBD1 (5 bases). Looked up from germline, CDR1 is MDHEN and CDR2 is SYDVKM. V was cut by 1 base and J by 6 bases, with 21 bases left in between. The CDR3 spans 18 residues. CDR3 in amino acids: CASSLSTWQGSWAGELFF. As DNA, the CDR3 is TGTGCCAGCAGTTTATCCACTTGGCAGGGCTCATGGGCCGGGGAGCTGTTTTTT. The whole variable domain, remainder taken from reference TRBV28 and TRBJ2-2, is DVKVTQSSRYLVKRTGEKVFLECVQDMDHENMFWYRQDPGLGLRLIYFSYDVKMKEKGDIPEGYSVSREKKERFSLILESASTNQTSMYLCASSLSTWQGSWAGELFFGEGSRLTVL.

This rearrangement joins TRBV6-1 to TRBJ1-3; D ambiguous. The ends were cut back, 0 bases at V and 3 bases at J, with 12 bases in the middle. From germline, CDR1 is MNHNS and CDR2 SASEGT. This CDR3 is built from 16 residues. The CDR3: CASSEASGSGGNTIYF. The CDR3 DNA reads TGTGCCAGCAGTGAAGCCTCGGGAAGTGGTGGAAACACCATATATTTT.

The chain is built from TRBV28 and TRBJ1-4, with D uncertain. The CDR3 has 15 amino acids. V was pared by 1 base and J by 5 bases, with 11 bases between. Germline V gives CDR1 MDHEN, CDR2 SYDVKM. CDR3 amino acids: CASSLYGMGNEKLFF. CDR3 sequence (DNA): TGTGCCAGCAGTTTATACGGTATGGGGAATGAAAAACTGTTTTTT.

The J gene is TRBJ1-2, the V gene TRBV25-1, with a possible D match to TRBD1 (6 bases). This CDR3 comprises 15 residues. The V end was cut by 3 bases, the J end by 7 bases, with 18 bases between. CDR1 is MGHDK and CDR2 is SYGVNS in the germline V gene. The CDR3 DNA reads TGTGCCAGCAGTGATCGGGGGCAGGGGAGGGGTGGCTACACCTTC. Amino acid sequence: CASSDRGQGRGGYTF.

This chain uses TRBV4-3 with TRBJ1-2; D is uncertain. This CDR3 spans 13 amino acids. Germline V gives CDR1 LGHNA, CDR2 YSLEER. V was cut by 0 bases and J by 7 bases, with 9 bases left in between. In DNA, the CDR3 is TGCGCCAGCAGCCAAGATTTATCAACTGGCTACACCTTC. Its translation is CASSQDLSTGYTF.

The chain joins TRBV10-3 to TRBJ2-1, with 8 bases lining up with TRBD2. The CDR3 loop spans 12 amino acids. Trimming cost V 7 bases and J 13 bases; bases outside gene matches: 9. CDR1 and CDR2 (germline): ENHRY, SYGVKD. CDR3 coding DNA: TGTGCCATCAACCCCGACGGGGGGGTACAGTTCTTC. It is translated as CAINPDGGVQFF.

V is TRBV5-6 and J is TRBJ2-7; no clear D. Germline V lookup: CDR1 SGHDT, CDR2 YYEEEE. The CDR3 is made up of 14 amino acids. Trimming pared 0 bases from V and 2 bases from J, leaving 9 bases between. This CDR3 reads CASSLAYRTYEQYF. CDR3 coding DNA: TGTGCCAGCAGCTTGGCCTACCGGACCTACGAGCAGTACTTC.

The J gene is TRBJ1-5, the V gene TRBV30; D ambiguous. The CDR3 is 14 amino acids. Germline CDR1 and CDR2: GTSNPN and SVGIG (reference sequence). V shed 0 bases and J shed 3 bases, with 9 bases lying between them. The CDR3 region is CAWSVGGTNQPQHF. The CDR3 DNA reads TGTGCCTGGAGTGTGGGCGGCACCAATCAGCCCCAGCATTTT.

This chain links TRBV6-1 with TRBJ1-2; 7 bases are a match to TRBD1. Trimming at V came to 5 bases and at J to 8 bases, leaving 14 bases not matched to a gene. This CDR3 spans 15 amino acids. Germline values: CDR1 MNHNS, CDR2 SASEGT. CDR3 in amino acids: CASSTGTARRGGYTF. CDR3 nucleotides: TGTGCCAGCAGTACCGGGACAGCACGAAGAGGAGGCTACACCTTC.

The chain couples TRBV6-5 to TRBJ2-1; 10 bases are a match to TRBD2. The CDR3 is 16 residues long. Per germline, CDR1 MNHEY and CDR2 SVGAGI. With 4 bases clipped from V and 3 bases from J, the junction kept 6 bases outside the gene matches. CDR3 bases: TGTGCCAGCAGTTCCCAGGGACTAGCGCGCTACAATGAGCAGTTCTTC. Amino acids: CASSSQGLARYNEQFF.

The chain combines TRBV4-1 with TRBJ2-3, with D possibly TRBD2 on 5 matching bases. CDR1 and CDR2 from the germline V gene are MGHRA and YSYEKL. V lost 0 bases to trimming and J lost 6 bases, with 19 bases between them. The CDR3 totals 17 residues. The CDR3 sequence is CASSQESRIGIGDTQYF. CDR3 bases: TGCGCCAGCAGCCAAGAGTCGCGTATCGGGATAGGGGATACGCAGTATTTT.